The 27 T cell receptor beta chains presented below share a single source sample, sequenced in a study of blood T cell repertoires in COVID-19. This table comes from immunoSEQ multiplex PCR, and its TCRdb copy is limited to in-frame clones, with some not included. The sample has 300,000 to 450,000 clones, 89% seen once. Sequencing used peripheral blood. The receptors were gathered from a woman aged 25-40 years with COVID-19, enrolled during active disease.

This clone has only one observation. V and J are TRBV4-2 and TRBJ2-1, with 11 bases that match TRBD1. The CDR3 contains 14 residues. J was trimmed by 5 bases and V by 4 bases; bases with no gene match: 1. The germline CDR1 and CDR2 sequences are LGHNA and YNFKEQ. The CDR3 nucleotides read TGTGCCAGCAGCCGGGACAGGGGGAACAATGAGCAGTTCTTC. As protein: CASSRDRGNNEQFF.

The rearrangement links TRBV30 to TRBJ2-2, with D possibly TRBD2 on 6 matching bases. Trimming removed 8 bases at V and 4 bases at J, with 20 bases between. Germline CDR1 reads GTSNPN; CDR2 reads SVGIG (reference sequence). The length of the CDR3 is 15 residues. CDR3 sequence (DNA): TGTGCCGCCTCAACCGGGACTTCCCTCACCGGGGAGCTGTTTTTT. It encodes CAASTGTSLTGELFF.

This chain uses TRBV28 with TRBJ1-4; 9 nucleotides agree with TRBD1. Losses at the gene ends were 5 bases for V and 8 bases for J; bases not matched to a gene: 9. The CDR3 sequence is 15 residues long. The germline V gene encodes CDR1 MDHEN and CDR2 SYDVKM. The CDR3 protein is CASSLQTGGREKLFF. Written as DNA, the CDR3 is TGTGCCAGCAGTCTACAGACAGGGGGTAGAGAAAAACTGTTTTTT.

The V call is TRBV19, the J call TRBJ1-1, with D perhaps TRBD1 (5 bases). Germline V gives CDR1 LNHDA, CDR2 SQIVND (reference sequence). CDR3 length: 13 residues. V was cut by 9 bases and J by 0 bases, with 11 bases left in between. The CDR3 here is CASSGTVNTEAFF. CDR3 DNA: TGTGCCAGCAGCGGGACGGTGAACACTGAAGCTTTCTTT.

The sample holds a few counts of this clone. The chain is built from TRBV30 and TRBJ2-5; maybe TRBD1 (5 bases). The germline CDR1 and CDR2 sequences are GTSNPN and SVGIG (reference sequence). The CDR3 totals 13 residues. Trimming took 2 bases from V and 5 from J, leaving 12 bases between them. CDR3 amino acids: CAWSRGVRETQYF. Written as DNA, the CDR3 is TGTGCCTGGAGTAGGGGTGTCCGGGAGACCCAGTACTTC.

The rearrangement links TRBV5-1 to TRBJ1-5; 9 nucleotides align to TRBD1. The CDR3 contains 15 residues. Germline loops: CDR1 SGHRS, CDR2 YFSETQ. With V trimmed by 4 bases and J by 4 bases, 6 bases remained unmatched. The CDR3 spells CASSPGGTGNQPQHF. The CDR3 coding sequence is TGCGCCAGCAGCCCCGGAGGGACAGGGAATCAGCCCCAGCATTTT.

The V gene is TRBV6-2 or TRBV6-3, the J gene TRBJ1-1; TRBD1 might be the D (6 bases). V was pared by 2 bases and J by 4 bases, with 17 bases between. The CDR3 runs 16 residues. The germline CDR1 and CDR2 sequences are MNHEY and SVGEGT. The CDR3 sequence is CASSYPVGGGPTEAFF. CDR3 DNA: TGTGCCAGCAGTTACCCGGTCGGCGGGGGCCCCACTGAAGCTTTCTTT.

CDR3 DNA: TGTGCCAGCAGCTTGGTGGGGGGACAGGGGGGCACTGAAGCTTTCTTT. Protein: CASSLVGGQGGTEAFF. The chain links TRBV5-5 to TRBJ1-1, with 11 bases identical to TRBD1. The CDR3 contains 16 residues. The ends lost 0 bases at V and 4 bases at J; junction bases unmatched: 5. Germline-derived CDR1 and CDR2 are SGHKS and YYEKEE (reference sequence).

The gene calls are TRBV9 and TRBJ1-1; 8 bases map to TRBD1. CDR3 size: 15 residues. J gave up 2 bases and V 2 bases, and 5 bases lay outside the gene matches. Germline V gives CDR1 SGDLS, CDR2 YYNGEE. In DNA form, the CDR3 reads TGTGCCAGCAGCGTTACAGGGGGTTATAACACTGAAGCTTTCTTT. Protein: CASSVTGGYNTEAFF.

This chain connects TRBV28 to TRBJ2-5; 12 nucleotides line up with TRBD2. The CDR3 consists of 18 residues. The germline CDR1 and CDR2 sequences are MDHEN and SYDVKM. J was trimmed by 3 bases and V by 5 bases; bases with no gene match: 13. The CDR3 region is CASSPDFTSGGSKETQYF. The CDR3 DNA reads TGTGCCAGCAGTCCTGACTTCACTAGCGGGGGGTCTAAAGAGACCCAGTACTTC.

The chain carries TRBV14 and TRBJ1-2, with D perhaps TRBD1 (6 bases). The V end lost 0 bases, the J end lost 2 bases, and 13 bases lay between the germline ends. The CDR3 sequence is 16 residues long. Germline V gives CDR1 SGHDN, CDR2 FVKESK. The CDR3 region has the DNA TGTGCCAGCAGCCAAGATGTAAGGGGGACGAACTATGGCTACACCTTC. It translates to CASSQDVRGTNYGYTF.

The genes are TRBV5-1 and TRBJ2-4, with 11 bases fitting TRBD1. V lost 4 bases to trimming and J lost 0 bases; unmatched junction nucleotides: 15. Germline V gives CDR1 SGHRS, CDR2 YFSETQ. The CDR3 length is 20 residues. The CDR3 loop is CASSRGQGATITLAKNIQYF. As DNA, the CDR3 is TGCGCCAGCAGCAGAGGACAGGGGGCGACAATTACACTAGCCAAAAACATTCAGTACTTC.

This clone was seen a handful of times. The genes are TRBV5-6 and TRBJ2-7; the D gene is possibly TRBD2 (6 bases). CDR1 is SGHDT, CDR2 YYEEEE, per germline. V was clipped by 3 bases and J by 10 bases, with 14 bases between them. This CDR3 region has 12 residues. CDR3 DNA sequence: TGTGCCAGCAGCTCTTCCCCACTAGCCCAGTACGTC. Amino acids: CASSSSPLAQYV.

This CDR3 is CASSRAGGPYNEQFF. As DNA, the CDR3 is TGTGCCAGCAGCCGAGCGGGAGGGCCCTACAATGAGCAGTTCTTC. The gene calls are TRBV6-2 or TRBV6-3 and TRBJ2-1; 10 nucleotides match TRBD2. CDR3 length: 15 residues. CDR1 is MNHEY and CDR2 is SVGEGT in the germline V gene. The V segment lost 6 bases and the J segment 2 bases; nucleotides outside the gene matches: 4.

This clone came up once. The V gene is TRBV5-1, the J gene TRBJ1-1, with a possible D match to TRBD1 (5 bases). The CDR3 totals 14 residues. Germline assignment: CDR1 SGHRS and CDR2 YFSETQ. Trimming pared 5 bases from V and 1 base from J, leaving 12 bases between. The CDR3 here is CASRQGDANTEAFF. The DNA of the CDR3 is TGCGCCAGCAGGCAAGGGGATGCGAACACTGAAGCTTTCTTT. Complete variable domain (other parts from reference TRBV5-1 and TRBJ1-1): KAGVTQTPRYLIKTRGQQVTLSCSPISGHRSVSWYQQTPGQGLQFLFEYFSETQRNKGNFPGRFSGRQFSNSRSEMNVSTLELGDSALYLCASRQGDANTEAFFGQGTRLTVV.

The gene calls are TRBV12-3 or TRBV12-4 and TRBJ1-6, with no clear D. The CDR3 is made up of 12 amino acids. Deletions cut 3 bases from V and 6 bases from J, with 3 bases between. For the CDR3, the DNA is TGTGCCAGCAGTTTTCTTAATTCACCCCTCCACTTT. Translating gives CASSFLNSPLHF.

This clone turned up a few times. Here the CDR3 reads CASSLLMAANYNEQFF. In nucleotides, the CDR3 is TGTGCCAGCAGCTTATTGATGGCGGCAAATTACAATGAGCAGTTCTTC. This chain links TRBV7-2 with TRBJ2-1; no definite D call. Germline values: CDR1 SGHTA, CDR2 FQGNSA. V was shortened by 2 bases and J by 4 bases, with 15 bases between the two germline ends. There are 16 residues in the CDR3.

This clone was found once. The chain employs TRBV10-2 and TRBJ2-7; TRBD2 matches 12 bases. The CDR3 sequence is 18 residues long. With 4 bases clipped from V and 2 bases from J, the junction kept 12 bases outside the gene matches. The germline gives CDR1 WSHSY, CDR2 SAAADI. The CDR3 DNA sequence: TGCGCCAGCAGTGGGTTTATTCGGACTAGCGGGGCCGCCTACGAGCAGTACTTC. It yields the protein CASSGFIRTSGAAYEQYF.

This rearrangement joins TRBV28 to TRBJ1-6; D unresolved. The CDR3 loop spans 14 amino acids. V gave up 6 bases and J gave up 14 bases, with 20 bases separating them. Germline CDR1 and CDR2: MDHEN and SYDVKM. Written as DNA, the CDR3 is TGTGCCAGCAGCACGGCAAGGGAGGCCCCCACCCTCCACTTT. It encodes CASSTAREAPTLHF.

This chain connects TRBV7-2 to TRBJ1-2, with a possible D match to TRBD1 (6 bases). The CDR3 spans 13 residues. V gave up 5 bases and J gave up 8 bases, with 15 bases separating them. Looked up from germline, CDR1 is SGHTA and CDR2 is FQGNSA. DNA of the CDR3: TGTGCCAGCAGCCCCACCCAGGGGCTCGGCTACACCTTC. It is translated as CASSPTQGLGYTF. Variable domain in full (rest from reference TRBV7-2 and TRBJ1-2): GAGVSQSPSNKVTEKGKDVELRCDPISGHTALYWYRQSLGQGLEFLIYFQGNSAPDKSGLPSDRFSAERTGGSVSTLTIQRTQQEDSAVYLCASSPTQGLGYTFGSGTRLTVV.

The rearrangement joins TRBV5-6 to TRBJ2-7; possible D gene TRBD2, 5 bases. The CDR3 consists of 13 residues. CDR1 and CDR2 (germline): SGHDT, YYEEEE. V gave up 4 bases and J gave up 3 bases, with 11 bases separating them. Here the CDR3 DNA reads TGTGCCAGCAGCCGGGGTGCGGGCTACGAGCAGTACGTC. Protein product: CASSRGAGYEQYV.

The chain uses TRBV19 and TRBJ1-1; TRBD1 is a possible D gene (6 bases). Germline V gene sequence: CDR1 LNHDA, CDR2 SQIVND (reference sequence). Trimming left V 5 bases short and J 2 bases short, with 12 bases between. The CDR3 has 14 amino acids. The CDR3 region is CASSPYRENTEAFF. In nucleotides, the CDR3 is TGTGCCAGTAGTCCCTACAGGGAAAACACTGAAGCTTTCTTT.

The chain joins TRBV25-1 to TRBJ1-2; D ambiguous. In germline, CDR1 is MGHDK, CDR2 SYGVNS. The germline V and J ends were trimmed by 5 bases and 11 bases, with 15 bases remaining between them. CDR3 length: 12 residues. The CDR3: CASSPRGRRYTF. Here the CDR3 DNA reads TGTGCCAGCAGTCCTCGAGGGAGAAGGTACACCTTC.

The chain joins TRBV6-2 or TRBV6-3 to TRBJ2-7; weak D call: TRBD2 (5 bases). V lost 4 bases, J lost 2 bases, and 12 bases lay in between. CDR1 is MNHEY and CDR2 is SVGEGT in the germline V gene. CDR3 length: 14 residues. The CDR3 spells CASSWRPRTYEQYF. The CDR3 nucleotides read TGTGCCAGCAGTTGGAGGCCTCGCACCTACGAGCAGTACTTC.

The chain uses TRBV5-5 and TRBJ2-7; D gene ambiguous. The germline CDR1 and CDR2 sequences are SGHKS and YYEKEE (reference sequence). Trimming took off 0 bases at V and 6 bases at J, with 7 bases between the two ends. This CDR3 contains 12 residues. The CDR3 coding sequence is TGTGCCAGCAGCTTGGTCAGTACCGAGCAGTACTTC. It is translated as CASSLVSTEQYF.

The CDR3 DNA reads as TGTGCCAGCTCACCCCCTACCGGGACTAGCGGGATAGGTCGTGAGCAGTTCTTC. Translating it yields CASSPPTGTSGIGREQFF. This chain joins TRBV18 and TRBJ2-1; 13 nucleotides agree with TRBD2. Germline-derived CDR1 and CDR2 are KGHSH and LQKENI. The CDR3 runs 18 residues. The V segment lost 3 bases and the J segment 9 bases; nucleotides outside the gene matches: 14.

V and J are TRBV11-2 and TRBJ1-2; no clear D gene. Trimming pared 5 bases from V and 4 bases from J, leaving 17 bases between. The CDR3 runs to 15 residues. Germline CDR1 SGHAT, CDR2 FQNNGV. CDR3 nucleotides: TGTGCCAGCAGCCAAAGCTGGGCAGCCACCTATGGCTACACCTTC. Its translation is CASSQSWAATYGYTF.